Below, 19 T cell receptor beta chains from the same sample are listed, as sequenced in a study of blood T cells in healthy people across ages (dated by TCRdb to the mid-2010s). Library construction relied on 5' RACE. TCRdb names Illumina HiSeq 2500 as the instrument used. A second PCR of about 6 to 12 cycles was run with a J-beta primer mix and a sample-barcoded 5' primer. The public reads were run again by TCRdb, first through fastp at Q25 and then through MiXCR, and only productive beta chains were kept. Rows are combined by CDR3 protein, so each entry shows the most common genes and DNA. The sample table lists 500,000 to 650,000 distinct CDR3 sequences, about 28% of them with a count of one. The ten biggest clones cover approximately 3.3% of the sample. These sequences were also reported in another study, on T cells of mothers and their children.

The sample comprised blood. The receptors come from a boy under 10 years old in good health.

This sequence joins TRBV11-2 and TRBJ2-4, with a tentative D call TRBD2 (6 bases). The CDR3 contains 13 residues. In germline, CDR1 is SGHAT, CDR2 FQNNGV. V lost 5 bases to trimming and J lost 3 bases, with 8 bases between them. CDR3 region: CASSPGLKNIQYF. The CDR3 coding sequence is TGTGCCAGCAGCCCGGGACTCAAAAACATTCAGTACTTC.

In its sample, this clonotype was seen a few times. The chain carries TRBV27 and TRBJ2-5; TRBD2 might be the D (6 bases). The tail of the sequence fits TRBJ2-7 better, so the J call may be wrong. This CDR3 has 18 amino acids. The germline CDR1 and CDR2 sequences are MNHEY and SMNVEV (reference sequence). The CDR3 coding sequence is TGTGCCAGCTCTATCTCCGGAGGTGGGGGGTTCCTCTCCTACGAGCAGTACTTC. It codes for CASSISGGGGFLSYEQYF.

This clonotype was detected a few times. The rearrangement joins TRBV4-1 to TRBJ1-5; TRBD1 aligns across 10 bases. J lost 4 bases, V lost 4 bases, and 4 bases had no gene match. This CDR3 has 15 residues. The V gene's germline CDR1 is MGHRA and CDR2 YSYEKL. The CDR3 bases are TGCGCCAGCAGCCCCCGGGACAGGGGTAATCAGCCCCAGCATTTT. Encoded protein: CASSPRDRGNQPQHF.

This clonotype came up a few times. The chain combines TRBV5-1 with TRBJ2-5, with D unresolved. The DNA end is a closer match to TRBJ2-7, so the J assignment may be wrong. This CDR3 has 15 amino acids. CDR1 and CDR2 (germline): SGHRS, YFSETQ. DNA of the CDR3: TGCGCCAGCAGCTTGGATGGGGTTACTCTGGACGAGCAGTACTTC. Translation: CASSLDGVTLDEQYF.

The chain joins TRBV15 to TRBJ2-7; 9 bases line up with TRBD1. Germline V gives CDR1 LNHNV, CDR2 YYDKDF (reference sequence). CDR3 length equals 16 residues. The V segment lost 1 base and the J segment 3 bases; nucleotides outside the gene matches: 7. CDR3 DNA: TGTGCCACCAGCAGAGTGGCCGGGACAGGGTTCTACGAGCAGTACTTC. It encodes CATSRVAGTGFYEQYF.

This clonotype has just a few counts. This sequence joins TRBV6-5 and TRBJ2-5; tentatively, D is TRBD2 (5 bases). The V and J ends lost 6 bases and 3 bases respectively, with 8 bases between them. CDR3 length equals 12 residues. The V gene's germline CDR1 is MNHEY and CDR2 SVGAGI. CDR3: CASSRRKETQYF. CDR3 in DNA: TGTGCCAGCAGCCGGAGGAAAGAGACCCAGTACTTC.

This clonotype turned up a few times. The V call is TRBV7-9, the J call TRBJ1-4; the D is unclear. Looked up from germline, CDR1 is SEHNR and CDR2 is FQNEAQ (reference sequence). The CDR3 is made up of 14 amino acids. The V end was cut by 1 base, the J end by 8 bases, with 11 bases between. Here the CDR3 reads CASSLGAAAEKLFF. Written as DNA, the CDR3 is TGTGCCAGCAGCTTAGGGGCAGCGGCCGAAAAACTGTTTTTT.

The chain couples TRBV6-1 to TRBJ2-1, with 9 nucleotides matching TRBD1. V lost 2 bases to trimming and J lost 16 bases; unmatched junction nucleotides: 9. The CDR3 totals 13 residues. Germline V gene data show CDR1 as MNHNS and CDR2 as SASEGT. The CDR3: CASSELPGTGLFF. The CDR3 DNA is TGTGCCAGCAGTGAACTGCCCGGGACAGGGTTATTCTTC.

This clonotype was found a few times. The J gene is TRBJ2-5, the V gene TRBV7-2; D unresolved. Judging by the DNA end, TRBJ2-7 fits better; the J call may be wrong. The CDR3 length is 16 residues. CDR1 is SGHTA and CDR2 is FQGNSA in the germline V gene. The CDR3 region has the DNA TGTGCCAGCAGCCCGACGATGGCCTCATTCTCCTACGAGCAGTACTTC. Translated: CASSPTMASFSYEQYF.

The chain couples TRBV9 to TRBJ1-3; D is unclear. The V end lost 4 bases, the J end lost 4 bases, and 9 bases lay between the germline ends. Germline V gene sequence: CDR1 SGDLS, CDR2 YYNGEE. The CDR3 spans 13 residues. CDR3 loop: CASSPPGGNTIYF. In DNA, the CDR3 is TGTGCCAGCAGCCCCCCTGGGGGAAACACCATATATTTT. Complete variable domain (other parts from reference TRBV9 and TRBJ1-3): DSGVTQTPKHLITATGQRVTLRCSPRSGDLSVYWYQQSLDQGLQFLIQYYNGEERAKGNILERFSAQQFPDLHSELNLSSLELGDSALYFCASSPPGGNTIYFGEGSWLTVV.

This clonotype was seen only a few times. V and J are TRBV12-3 or TRBV12-4 and TRBJ2-2, with D maybe TRBD2 (6 bases). Trimming took off 7 bases at V and 9 bases at J, with 18 bases between the two ends. This CDR3 has 14 amino acids. The CDR3 sequence is CASTLRLGGRELFF. CDR3 DNA sequence: TGTGCCAGCACCCTACGCTTAGGAGGGCGGGAGCTGTTTTTT.

This clonotype was seen only a few times. The chain couples TRBV4-1 to TRBJ1-6, with D possibly TRBD1 on 5 matching bases. The CDR3 has 19 amino acids. Trimming removed 0 bases at V and 5 bases at J, with 20 bases between. Germline V lookup: CDR1 MGHRA, CDR2 YSYEKL. In DNA form, the CDR3 reads TGCGCCAGCAGCCAAGATCAATATGGGGGATTCTCGAATAATTCACCCCTCCACTTT. Protein sequence: CASSQDQYGGFSNNSPLHF.

The chain has TRBV27 and TRBJ1-2, with 11 bases aligning to TRBD1. V was clipped by 3 bases and J by 4 bases; unmatched bases: 10. The CDR3 contains 17 residues. CDR1 is MNHEY, CDR2 SMNVEV, per germline (reference sequence). CDR3 amino acids: CASSFLPGQGGGYGYTF. CDR3 DNA: TGTGCCAGCAGTTTCCTACCGGGACAGGGGGGTGGCTATGGCTACACCTTC.

CDR3 coding DNA: TGTGCCAGCAGCCAAGGCTTCTCCTACGAGCAGTACTTC. Translated: CASSQGFSYEQYF. The chain employs TRBV3-1 and TRBJ2-7; no clear D. V lost 1 base and J lost 0, with 4 bases in between. CDR1 LGHDT and CDR2 YNNKEL come from the germline V gene (reference sequence). The CDR3 runs 13 residues.

This clonotype was detected a few times. The CDR3 coding sequence is TGTGCCATCAGTGGGCTAGCGGGAGTGTCCTACAATGAGCAGTTCTTC. Protein product: CAISGLAGVSYNEQFF. This sequence joins TRBV10-3 and TRBJ2-1; 10 nucleotides line up with TRBD2. Germline CDR1 reads ENHRY; CDR2 reads SYGVKD. The CDR3 is 16 residues long. V shed 4 bases, J shed 1 base, and the junction held 4 bases outside the gene matches.

Many counts were recorded for this clonotype. The CDR3 nucleotides are TGTGCCAGCAGTTTTGACAGTTACGAGCAGTACTTC. Amino acid sequence: CASSFDSYEQYF. The gene calls are TRBV12-3 or TRBV12-4 and TRBJ2-7, with a possible D match to TRBD1 (5 bases). This CDR3 is built from 12 residues. V shed 3 bases and J shed 4 bases, with 7 bases lying between them.

The CDR3 DNA sequence: TGTGCCATCAGTTCAGGACTAGCGGAGACCCAGTACTTC. This translates into CAISSGLAETQYF. The chain carries TRBV10-3 and TRBJ2-5; TRBD2 matches at 9 bases. The CDR3 extends over 13 amino acids. Trimming cost V 5 bases and J 5 bases; bases outside gene matches: 3. The germline V gene encodes CDR1 ENHRY and CDR2 SYGVKD.

This chain uses TRBV25-1 with TRBJ2-1; 15 bases are a match to TRBD2. J was trimmed by 6 bases and V by 4 bases; bases with no gene match: 4. The CDR3 has 16 residues. Germline V gene sequence: CDR1 MGHDK, CDR2 SYGVNS. The chain's CDR3 is CASSGGLAGGINEQFF. The CDR3 DNA is TGTGCCAGCAGTGGTGGACTAGCGGGGGGGATCAATGAGCAGTTCTTC.

The chain is built from TRBV7-2 and TRBJ2-7, with D possibly matching TRBD2 (5 bases). CDR1 and CDR2 (germline): SGHTA, FQGNSA. The germline V and J ends were trimmed by 1 base and 3 bases, with 10 bases remaining between them. The CDR3 extends over 14 amino acids. This CDR3 is CASSLVSGDYEQYF. In nucleotides, the CDR3 is TGTGCCAGCAGCTTAGTCTCCGGGGACTACGAGCAGTACTTC.